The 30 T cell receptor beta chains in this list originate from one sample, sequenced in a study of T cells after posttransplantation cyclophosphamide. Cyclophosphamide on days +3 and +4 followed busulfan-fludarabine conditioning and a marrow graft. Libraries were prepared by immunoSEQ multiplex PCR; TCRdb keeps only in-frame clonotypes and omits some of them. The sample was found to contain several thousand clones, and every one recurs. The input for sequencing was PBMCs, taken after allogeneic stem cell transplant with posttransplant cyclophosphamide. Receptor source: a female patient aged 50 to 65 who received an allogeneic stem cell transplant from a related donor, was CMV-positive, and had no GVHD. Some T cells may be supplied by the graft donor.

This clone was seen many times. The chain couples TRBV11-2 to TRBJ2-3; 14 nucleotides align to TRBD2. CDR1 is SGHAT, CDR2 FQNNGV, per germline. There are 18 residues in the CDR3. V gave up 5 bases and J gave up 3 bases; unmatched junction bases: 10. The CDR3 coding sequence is TGTGCCAGCAGCCAAACGGGGGGGACTAGCGGGAGTACAGATACGCAGTATTTT. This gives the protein CASSQTGGTSGSTDTQYF.

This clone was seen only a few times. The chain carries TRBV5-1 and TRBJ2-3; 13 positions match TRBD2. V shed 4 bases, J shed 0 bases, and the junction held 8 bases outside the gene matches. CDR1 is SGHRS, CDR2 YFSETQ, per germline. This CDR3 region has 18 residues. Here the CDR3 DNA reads TGCGCCAGCAGCACCCTGACTAGCGGGAGGACTAGCACAGATACGCAGTATTTT. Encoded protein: CASSTLTSGRTSTDTQYF.

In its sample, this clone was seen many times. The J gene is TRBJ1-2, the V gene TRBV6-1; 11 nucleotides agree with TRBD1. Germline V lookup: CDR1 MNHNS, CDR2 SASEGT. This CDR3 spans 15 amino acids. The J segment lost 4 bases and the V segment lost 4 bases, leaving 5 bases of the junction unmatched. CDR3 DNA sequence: TGTGCCAGCAGTGCTGGGACAGGGGGACTCTATGGCTACACCTTC. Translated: CASSAGTGGLYGYTF.

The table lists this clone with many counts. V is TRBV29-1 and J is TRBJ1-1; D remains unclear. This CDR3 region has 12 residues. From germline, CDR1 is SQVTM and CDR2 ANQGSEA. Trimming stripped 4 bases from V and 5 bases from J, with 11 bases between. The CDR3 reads CSVAEVVTEAFF. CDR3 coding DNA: TGCAGCGTTGCTGAGGTGGTGACTGAAGCTTTCTTT.

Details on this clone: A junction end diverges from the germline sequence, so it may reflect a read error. CDR3 DNA: TGTGCCACCAGCAGAGATTTATCAGGGGCGCTCACAGATCCGCAGTATTTT. Amino acids: CATSRDLSGALTDPQYF. The chain employs TRBV15 and TRBJ2-3; TRBD1 is a possible D gene (6 bases). Germline lookup yields CDR1 LNHNV and CDR2 YYDKDF (reference sequence). There are 17 residues in the CDR3.

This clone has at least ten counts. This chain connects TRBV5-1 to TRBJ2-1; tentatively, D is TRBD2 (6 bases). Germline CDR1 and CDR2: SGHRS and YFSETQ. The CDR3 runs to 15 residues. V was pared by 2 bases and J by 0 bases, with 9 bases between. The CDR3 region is CASSLAGPSYNEQFF. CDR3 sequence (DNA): TGCGCCAGCAGCTTAGCGGGTCCCTCCTACAATGAGCAGTTCTTC.

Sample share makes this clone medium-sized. The CDR3 protein is CASSSGLAGGSYNEQFF. CDR3 nucleotide sequence: TGCGCCAGCAGCTCCGGACTAGCGGGAGGGTCCTACAATGAGCAGTTCTTC. The V gene is TRBV5-1, the J gene TRBJ2-1, with TRBD2 matching over 15 bases. There are 17 residues in the CDR3. The V segment lost 3 bases and the J segment 1 base; nucleotides outside the gene matches: 2. Germline CDR1 reads SGHRS; CDR2 reads YFSETQ.

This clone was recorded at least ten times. CDR3 nucleotide sequence: TGTGCCAGCAGTTTATCAGGGTCTGGAAACACCATATATTTT. Translating gives CASSLSGSGNTIYF. This sequence joins TRBV12-3 or TRBV12-4 and TRBJ1-3; possible D gene TRBD1, 5 bases. The V end was cut by 2 bases, the J end by 1 base, with 6 bases between. The CDR3 length is 14 residues.

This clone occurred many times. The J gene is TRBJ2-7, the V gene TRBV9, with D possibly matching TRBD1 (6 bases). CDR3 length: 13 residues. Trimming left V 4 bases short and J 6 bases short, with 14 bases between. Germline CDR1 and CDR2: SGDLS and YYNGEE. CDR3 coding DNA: TGTGCCAGCAGCTCGGTGATGGGGGCCGAGCAGTACTTC. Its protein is CASSSVMGAEQYF.

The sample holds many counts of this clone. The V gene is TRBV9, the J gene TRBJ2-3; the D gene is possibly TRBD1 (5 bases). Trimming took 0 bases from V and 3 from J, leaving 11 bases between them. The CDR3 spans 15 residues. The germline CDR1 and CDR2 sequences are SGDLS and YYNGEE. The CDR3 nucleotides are TGTGCCAGCAGCGTAGGGTCAGGGCGGACAGATACGCAGTATTTT. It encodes CASSVGSGRTDTQYF.

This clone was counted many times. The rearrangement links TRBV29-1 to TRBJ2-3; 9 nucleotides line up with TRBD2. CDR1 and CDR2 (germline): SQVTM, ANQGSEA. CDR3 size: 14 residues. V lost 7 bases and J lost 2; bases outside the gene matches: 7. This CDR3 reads CSALTSGLTDTQYF. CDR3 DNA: TGCAGCGCTCTGACTAGCGGACTCACAGATACGCAGTATTTT.

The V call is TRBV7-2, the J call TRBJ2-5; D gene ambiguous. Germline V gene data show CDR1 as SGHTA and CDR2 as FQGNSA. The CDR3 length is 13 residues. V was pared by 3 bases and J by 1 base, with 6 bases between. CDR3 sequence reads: CASSLRPQETQYF. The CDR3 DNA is TGTGCCAGCAGCTTGAGGCCCCAAGAGACCCAGTACTTC.

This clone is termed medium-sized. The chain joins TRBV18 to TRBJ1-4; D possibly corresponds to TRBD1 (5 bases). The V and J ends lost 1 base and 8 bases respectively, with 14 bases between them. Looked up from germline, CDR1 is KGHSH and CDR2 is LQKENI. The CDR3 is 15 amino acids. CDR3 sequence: CASSPQGAFREKLFF. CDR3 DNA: TGTGCCAGCTCACCACAAGGGGCCTTCAGGGAAAAACTGTTTTTT.

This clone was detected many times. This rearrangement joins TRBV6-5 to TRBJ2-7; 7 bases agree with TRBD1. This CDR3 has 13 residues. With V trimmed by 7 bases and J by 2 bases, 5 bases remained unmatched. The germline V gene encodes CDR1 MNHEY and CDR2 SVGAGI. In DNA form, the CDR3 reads TGTGCCAGCACTACCGGGACAGCCTACGAGCAGTACTTC. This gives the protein CASTTGTAYEQYF.

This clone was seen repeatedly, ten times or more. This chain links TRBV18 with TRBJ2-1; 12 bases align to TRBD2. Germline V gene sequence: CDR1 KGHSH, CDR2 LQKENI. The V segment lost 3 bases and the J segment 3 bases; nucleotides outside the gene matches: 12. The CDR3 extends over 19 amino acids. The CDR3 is CASSPVGGPTSGGYNEQFF. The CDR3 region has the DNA TGTGCCAGCTCACCGGTGGGGGGCCCGACTAGCGGGGGCTACAATGAGCAGTTCTTC.

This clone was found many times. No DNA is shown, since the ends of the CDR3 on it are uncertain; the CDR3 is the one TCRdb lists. CDR3 loop: CASSRGQYFGPLFF. V and J are TRBV6-5 and TRBJ1-4; the table's D call of TRBD1 was not tested on the DNA. Germline V CDR1 and CDR2: MNHEY, SVGAGI. The CDR3 has 14 residues if both end residues are counted.

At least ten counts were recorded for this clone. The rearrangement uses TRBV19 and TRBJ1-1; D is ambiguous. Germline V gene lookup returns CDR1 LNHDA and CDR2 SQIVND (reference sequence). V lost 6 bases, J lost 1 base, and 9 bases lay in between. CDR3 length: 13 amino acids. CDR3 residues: CASRARQNTEAFF. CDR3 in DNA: TGTGCCAGTAGAGCCAGGCAGAACACTGAAGCTTTCTTT.

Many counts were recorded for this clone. The CDR3 region is CASSVAGTGLTEAFF. CDR3 DNA sequence: TGTGCCAGCAGCGTAGCCGGGACAGGGTTGACTGAAGCTTTCTTT. The V and J genes are TRBV9 and TRBJ1-1, with 9 bases that match TRBD1. J was trimmed by 5 bases and V by 0 bases; bases with no gene match: 5. This CDR3 comprises 15 residues. CDR1 SGDLS and CDR2 YYNGEE come from the germline V gene. Filled out from reference TRBV9 and TRBJ1-1, the complete variable domain reads DSGVTQTPKHLITATGQRVTLRCSPRSGDLSVYWYQQSLDQGLQFLIQYYNGEERAKGNILERFSAQQFPDLHSELNLSSLELGDSALYFCASSVAGTGLTEAFFGQGTRLTVV.

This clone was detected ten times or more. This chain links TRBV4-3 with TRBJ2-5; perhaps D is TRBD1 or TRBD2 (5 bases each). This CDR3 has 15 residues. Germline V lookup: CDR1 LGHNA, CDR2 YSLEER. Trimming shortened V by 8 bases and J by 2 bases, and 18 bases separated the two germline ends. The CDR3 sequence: CASSPGQGVQETQYF. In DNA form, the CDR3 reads TGCGCCAGCTCCCCCGGGCAGGGAGTACAAGAGACCCAGTACTTC.

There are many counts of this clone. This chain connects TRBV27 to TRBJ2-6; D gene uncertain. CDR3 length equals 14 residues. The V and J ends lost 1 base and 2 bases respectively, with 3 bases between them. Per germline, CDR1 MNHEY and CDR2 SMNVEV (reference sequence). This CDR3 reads CASSLLAGANVLTF. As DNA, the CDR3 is TGTGCCAGCAGTTTATTAGCTGGGGCCAACGTCCTGACTTTC.

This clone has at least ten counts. This CDR3 reads CASSSTRGSYEQYF. The CDR3 bases are TGTGCCAGCAGTTCTACCCGGGGATCCTACGAGCAGTACTTC. The V call is TRBV6-2 or TRBV6-3, the J call TRBJ2-7; maybe TRBD2 (5 bases). V was shortened by 4 bases and J by 1 base, with 11 bases between the two germline ends. Looked up from germline, CDR1 is MNHEY and CDR2 is SVGEGT. The length of the CDR3 is 14 residues.

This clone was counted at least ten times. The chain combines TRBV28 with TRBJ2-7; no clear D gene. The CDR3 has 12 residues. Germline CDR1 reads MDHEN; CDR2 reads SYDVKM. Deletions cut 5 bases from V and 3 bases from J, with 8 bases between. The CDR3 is CASSVLYYEQYF. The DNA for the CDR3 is TGTGCCAGCAGTGTCCTCTACTACGAGCAGTACTTC.

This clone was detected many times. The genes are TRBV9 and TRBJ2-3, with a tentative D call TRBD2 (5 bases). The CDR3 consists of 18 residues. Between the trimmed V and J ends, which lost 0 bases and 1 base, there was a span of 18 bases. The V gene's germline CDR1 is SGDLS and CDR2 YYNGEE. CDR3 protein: CASSVAPQAASRTDTQYF. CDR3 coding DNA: TGTGCCAGCAGCGTAGCACCGCAAGCCGCTAGCCGCACAGATACGCAGTATTTT.

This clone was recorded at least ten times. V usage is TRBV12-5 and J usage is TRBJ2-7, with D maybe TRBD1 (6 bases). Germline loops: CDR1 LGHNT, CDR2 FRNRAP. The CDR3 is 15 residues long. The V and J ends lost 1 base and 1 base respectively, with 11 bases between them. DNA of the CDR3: TGTGCTAGTGGTTTGGCCCCGGGACAATCCTACGAGCAGTACTTC. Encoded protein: CASGLAPGQSYEQYF.

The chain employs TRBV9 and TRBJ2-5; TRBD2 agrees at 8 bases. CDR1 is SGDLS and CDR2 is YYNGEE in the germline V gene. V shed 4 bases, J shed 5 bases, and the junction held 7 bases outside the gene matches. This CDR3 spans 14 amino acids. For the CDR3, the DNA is TGTGCCAGCAGCCAAGGACTAGCCAGTGAGACCCAGTACTTC. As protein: CASSQGLASETQYF.

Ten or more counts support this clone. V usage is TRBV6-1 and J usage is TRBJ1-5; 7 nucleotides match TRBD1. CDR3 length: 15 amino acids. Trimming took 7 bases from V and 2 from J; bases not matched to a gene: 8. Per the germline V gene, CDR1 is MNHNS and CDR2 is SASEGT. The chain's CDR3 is CASIDRVGGNQPQHF. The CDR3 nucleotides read TGTGCCAGCATAGACAGGGTCGGAGGCAATCAGCCCCAGCATTTT.

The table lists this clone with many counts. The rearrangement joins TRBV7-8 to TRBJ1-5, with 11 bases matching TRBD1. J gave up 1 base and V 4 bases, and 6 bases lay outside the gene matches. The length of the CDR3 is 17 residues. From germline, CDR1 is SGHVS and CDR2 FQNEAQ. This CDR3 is CASSSGTGGLSNQPQHF. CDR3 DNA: TGTGCCAGCAGCTCTGGGACAGGGGGTCTGAGCAATCAGCCCCAGCATTTT.

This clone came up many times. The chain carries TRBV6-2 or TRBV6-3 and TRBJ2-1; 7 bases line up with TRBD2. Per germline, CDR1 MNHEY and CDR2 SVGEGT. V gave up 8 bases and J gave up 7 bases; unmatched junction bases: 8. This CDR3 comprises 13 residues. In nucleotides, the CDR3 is TGTGCCAGCCACGGGGGAGGGTTGAATGAGCAGTTCTTC. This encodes CASHGGGLNEQFF.

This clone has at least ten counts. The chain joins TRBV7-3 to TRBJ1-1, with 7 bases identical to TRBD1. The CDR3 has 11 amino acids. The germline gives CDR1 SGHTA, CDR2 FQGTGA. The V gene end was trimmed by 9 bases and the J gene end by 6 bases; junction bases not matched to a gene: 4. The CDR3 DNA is TGTGCCAGTCAGGGGGAGGCTGAAGCTTTCTTT. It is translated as CASQGEAEAFF.

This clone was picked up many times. This chain's CDR3 is CASSLGTGGRNTEAFF. For the CDR3, the DNA is TGCGCCAGCAGCTTGGGGACAGGGGGCCGCAACACTGAAGCTTTCTTT. J is TRBJ1-1 and V is TRBV5-1; 11 nucleotides agree with TRBD1. This CDR3 is 16 amino acids long. After removal of 0 bases from V and 2 bases from J, the junction contained 3 bases not matched to a gene. Germline V CDR1 and CDR2: SGHRS, YFSETQ.